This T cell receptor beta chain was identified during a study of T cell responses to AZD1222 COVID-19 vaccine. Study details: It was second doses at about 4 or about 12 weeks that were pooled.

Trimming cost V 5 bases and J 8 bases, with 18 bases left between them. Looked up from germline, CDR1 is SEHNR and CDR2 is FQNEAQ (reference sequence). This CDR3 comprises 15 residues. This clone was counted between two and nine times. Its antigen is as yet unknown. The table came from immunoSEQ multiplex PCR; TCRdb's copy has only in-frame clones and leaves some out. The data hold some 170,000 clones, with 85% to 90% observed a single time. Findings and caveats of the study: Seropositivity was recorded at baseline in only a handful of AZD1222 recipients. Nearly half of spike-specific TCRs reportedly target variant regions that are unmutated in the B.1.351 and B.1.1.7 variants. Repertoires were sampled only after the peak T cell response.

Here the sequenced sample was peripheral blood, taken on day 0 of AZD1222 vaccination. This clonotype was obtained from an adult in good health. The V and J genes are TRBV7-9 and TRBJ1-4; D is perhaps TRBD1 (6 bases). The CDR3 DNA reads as TGTGCCAGCAGCCCGACGGGGGCGTCTGGCGAAAAACTGTTTTTT. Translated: CASSPTGASGEKLFF.